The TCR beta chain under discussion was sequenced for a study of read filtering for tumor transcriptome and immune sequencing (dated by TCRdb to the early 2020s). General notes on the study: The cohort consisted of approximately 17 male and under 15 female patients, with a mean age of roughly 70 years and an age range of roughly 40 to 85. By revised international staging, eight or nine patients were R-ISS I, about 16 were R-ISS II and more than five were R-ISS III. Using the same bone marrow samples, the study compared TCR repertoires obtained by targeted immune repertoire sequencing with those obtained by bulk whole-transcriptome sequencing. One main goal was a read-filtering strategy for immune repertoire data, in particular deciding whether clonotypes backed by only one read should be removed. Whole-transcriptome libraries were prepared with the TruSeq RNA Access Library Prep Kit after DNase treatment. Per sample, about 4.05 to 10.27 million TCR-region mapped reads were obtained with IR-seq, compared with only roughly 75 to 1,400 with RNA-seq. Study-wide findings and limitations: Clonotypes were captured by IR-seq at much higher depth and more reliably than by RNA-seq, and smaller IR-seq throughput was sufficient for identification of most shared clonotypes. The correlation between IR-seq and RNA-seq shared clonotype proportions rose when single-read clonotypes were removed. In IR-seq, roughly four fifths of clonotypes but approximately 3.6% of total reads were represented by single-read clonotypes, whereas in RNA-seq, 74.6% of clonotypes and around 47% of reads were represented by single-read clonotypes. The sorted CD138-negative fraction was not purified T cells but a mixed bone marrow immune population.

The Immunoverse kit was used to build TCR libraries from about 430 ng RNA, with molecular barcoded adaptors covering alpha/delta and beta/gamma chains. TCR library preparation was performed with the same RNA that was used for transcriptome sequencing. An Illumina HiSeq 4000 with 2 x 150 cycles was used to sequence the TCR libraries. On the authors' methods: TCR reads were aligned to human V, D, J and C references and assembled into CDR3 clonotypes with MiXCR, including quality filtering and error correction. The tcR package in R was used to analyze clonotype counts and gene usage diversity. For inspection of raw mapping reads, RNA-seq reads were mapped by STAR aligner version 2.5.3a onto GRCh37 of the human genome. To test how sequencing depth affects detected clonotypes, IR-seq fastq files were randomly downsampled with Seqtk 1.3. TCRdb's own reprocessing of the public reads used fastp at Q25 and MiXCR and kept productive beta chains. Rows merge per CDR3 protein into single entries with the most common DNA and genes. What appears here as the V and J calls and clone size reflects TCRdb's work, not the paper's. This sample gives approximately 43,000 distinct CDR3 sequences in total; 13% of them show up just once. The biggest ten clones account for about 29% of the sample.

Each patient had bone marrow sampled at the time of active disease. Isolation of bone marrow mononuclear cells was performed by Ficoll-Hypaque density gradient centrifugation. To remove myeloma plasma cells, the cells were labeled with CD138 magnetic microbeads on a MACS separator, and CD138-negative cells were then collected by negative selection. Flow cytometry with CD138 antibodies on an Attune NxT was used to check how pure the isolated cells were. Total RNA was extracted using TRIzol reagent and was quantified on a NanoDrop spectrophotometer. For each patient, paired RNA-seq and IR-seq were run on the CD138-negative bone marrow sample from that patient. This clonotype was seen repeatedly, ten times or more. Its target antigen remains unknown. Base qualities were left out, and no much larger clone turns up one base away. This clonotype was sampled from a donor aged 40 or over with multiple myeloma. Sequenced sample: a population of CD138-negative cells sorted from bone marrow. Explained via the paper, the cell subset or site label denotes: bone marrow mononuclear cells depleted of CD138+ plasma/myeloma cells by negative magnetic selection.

CDR3 protein: CASSGSSGRAYEQYF. The nucleotides are TGTGCCAGCAGTGGCTCGAGCGGGAGGGCCTACGAGCAGTACTTC. In this chain, TRBV3-1 is recombined with TRBJ2-7; 10 bases in the junction line up with TRBD2. Per the germline V gene (reference sequence), LGHDT is the CDR1 and YNNKEL is the CDR2. Trimmed from V: 6 bases; trimmed from J: 2 bases; junction bases lacking a gene match: 7. There are 15 amino acids in the CDR3, from cysteine to phenylalanine inclusive. Of all the DNA, just the CDR3 is kept, 45 bases in frame from base 1.